Listed below are T cell receptor beta chains from one sample, sequenced in a study of cytomegalovirus exposure and HLA in healthy donors. TCRdb's copy holds only in-frame clones and misses some; the assay was immunoSEQ multiplex PCR. The sample consists of tens of thousands of clones, around 85% of them appearing once. The specimen sequenced was PBMCs. The receptors shown here come from a man in his forties in good health and CMV-seronegative. CDR3s include the opening cysteine and the closing phenylalanine or tryptophan. A D gene is named only where the DNA matches it firmly. Clone size is shown for a subset of rows, as once, few, many or a class of expanded clone.

D,J,size,V,CDR3,DNA
-,TRBJ1-2,-,TRBV2,CASSEDQGGGYTF,TGTGCCAGCAGTGAAGATCAGGGAGGTGGCTACACCTTC
TRBD1,TRBJ2-2,-,TRBV30,CAWSVPRTGLTGELFF,TGTGCCTGGAGTGTACCTAGGACAGGCCTTACCGGGGAGCTGTTTTTT
-,TRBJ1-3,few,TRBV5-4,CASSLGQNGNTIYF,TGTGCCAGCAGCTTGGGGCAGAATGGAAACACCATATATTTT
-,TRBJ2-5,-,TRBV6-5,CASSYAGETQYF,TGTGCCAGCAGTTACGCAGGAGAGACCCAGTACTTC
TRBD1,TRBJ2-4,once,TRBV6-6,CASTQPPGQVQYF,TGTGCCAGCACCCAACCACCGGGACAGGTTCAGTACTTC
TRBD2,TRBJ2-2,-,TRBV4-3,CASSQDLGGVAGELFF,TGCGCCAGCAGCCAAGATCTTGGGGGGGTCGCCGGGGAGCTGTTTTTT
-,TRBJ2-4,-,TRBV10-1,CASSESEGARYF,TGCGCCAGCAGTGAGTCAGAGGGCGCCCGGTACTTC
-,TRBJ1-2,-,TRBV9,CASSDLRGVSGYTF,TGTGCCAGCAGCGATCTCAGGGGAGTGAGTGGCTACACCTTC
-,TRBJ2-2,-,TRBV7-2,CASSFRGGAGAGELFF,TGTGCCAGCAGCTTTCGCGGGGGCGCAGGTGCCGGGGAGCTGTTTTTT
TRBD1,TRBJ1-1,once,TRBV5-4,CASSNIGTGYTEAFF,TGTGCCAGCAGCAATATCGGGACAGGCTACACTGAAGCTTTCTTT
-,TRBJ2-4,-,TRBV5-1,CASSLEGDSWHIQYF,TGCGCCAGCAGCTTGGAGGGCGACAGTTGGCACATTCAGTACTTC
-,TRBJ2-1,-,TRBV15,CATSRDLEQFF,TGTGCCACCAGCAGAGATCTCGAGCAGTTCTTC